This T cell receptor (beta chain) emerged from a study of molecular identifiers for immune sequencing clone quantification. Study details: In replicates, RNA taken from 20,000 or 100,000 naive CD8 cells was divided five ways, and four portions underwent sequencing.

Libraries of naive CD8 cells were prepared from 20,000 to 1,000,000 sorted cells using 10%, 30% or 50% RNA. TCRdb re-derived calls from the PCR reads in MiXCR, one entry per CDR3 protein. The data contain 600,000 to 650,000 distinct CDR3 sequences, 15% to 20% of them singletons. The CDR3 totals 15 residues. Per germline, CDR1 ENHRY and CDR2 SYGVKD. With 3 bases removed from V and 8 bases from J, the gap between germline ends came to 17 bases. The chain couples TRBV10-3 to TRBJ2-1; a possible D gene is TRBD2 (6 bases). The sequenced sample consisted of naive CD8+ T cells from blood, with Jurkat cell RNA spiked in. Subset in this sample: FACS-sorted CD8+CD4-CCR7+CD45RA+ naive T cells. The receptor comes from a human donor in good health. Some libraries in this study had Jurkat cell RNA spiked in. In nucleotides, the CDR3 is TGTGCCATCAGTGATTCTCAACGGGGGTTCGATGAGCAGTTCTTC. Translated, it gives CAISDSQRGFDEQFF.